This passage covers 2 T cell receptor beta chains from one sample sequenced in a study of CD8+CD57+ T cells in acquired aplastic anemia. Both TCR beta VDJ combination and CDR3 sequence profiling were carried out. Genomic DNA was the template for this profiling. TCRdb fed the reads into MiXCR, producing one record per CDR3 protein. The sample lists around 200,000 distinct CDR3 sequences; around 60% were seen once. For sequencing, patients were chosen who had shown expansion of CD8+CD57+ cells by flow cytometry. Input material: sorted CD4+, CD8+, or CD8+CD57+ T cells (not recorded which) from PBMCs. All receptors derive from a human donor with aplastic anemia.

This clonotype appeared many times. This chain connects TRBV20-1 to TRBJ2-7, with 8 bases lining up with TRBD1. The CDR3 is 14 amino acids. Germline V gives CDR1 DFQATT, CDR2 SNEGSKA (reference sequence). J was trimmed by 1 base and V by 6 bases; bases with no gene match: 8. CDR3 nucleotides: TGCAGTGCGCGGGACAGGAGGGTTTCCTACGAGCAGTACTTC. Encoded protein: CSARDRRVSYEQYF.

This clonotype was counted a single time. The chain is built from TRBV2 and TRBJ1-6; a weak D match, TRBD1 (5 bases). Deletions cut 1 base from V and 10 bases from J, with 14 bases between. This CDR3 has 15 amino acids. Germline loops: CDR1 SNHLY, CDR2 FYNNEI. The CDR3 here is CASSEGRGQRSPLHF. The CDR3, as DNA: TGTGCCAGCAGTGAAGGGCGGGGCCAACGATCACCCCTCCACTTT.